Below are 18 T cell receptor beta chains sequenced from a single sample in a study of blood T cell repertoires in COVID-19. Some clones are missing from TCRdb's copy, which holds only in-frame ones; the method was immunoSEQ multiplex PCR. The sample lists a few hundred thousand clones; 80% to 85% were seen once. The sample comprised peripheral blood. These receptors all come from a woman between 65 and 79 years old with COVID-19, enrolled during active disease.

Points on this clone: The sample holds other DNA sequences that translate to the same CDR3. The rearrangement joins TRBV6-6 to TRBJ1-2, with TRBD1 as a possible D gene (5 bases). Germline V gene sequence: CDR1 MNHNY, CDR2 SVGAGI (reference sequence). V was cut by 5 bases and J by 1 base, with 8 bases left in between. The CDR3 is 13 amino acids. CDR3 region: CASSPDSNYGYTF. The CDR3 DNA sequence: TGTGCCAGCAGTCCAGACAGTAACTATGGCTACACCTTC.

A note on this clone: Other DNA sequences within the sample encode an identical CDR3. This sequence joins TRBV19 and TRBJ1-5; 7 bases align to TRBD1. After removal of 2 bases from V and 0 bases from J, the junction contained 4 bases not matched to a gene. This CDR3 region has 16 residues. Germline-derived CDR1 and CDR2 are LNHDA and SQIVND (reference sequence). The CDR3 loop reads CASSIRAGGSNQPQHF. Here the CDR3 DNA reads TGTGCCAGTAGTATACGGGCAGGGGGTAGCAATCAGCCCCAGCATTTT. Looking up the rest from reference TRBV19 and TRBJ1-5 gives the full variable domain: DGGITQSPKYLFRKEGQNVTLSCEQNLNHDAMYWYRQDPGQGLRLIYYSQIVNDFQKGDIAEGYSVSREKKESFPLTVTSAQKNPTAFYLCASSIRAGGSNQPQHFGDGTRLSIL.

A few counts support this clone. The chain has TRBV4-3 and TRBJ1-5; D remains unclear. The V gene lost 0 bases and the J gene lost 7 bases, with 7 bases spanning the gap. The CDR3 sequence is 13 residues long. Per the germline V gene, CDR1 is LGHNA and CDR2 is YSLEER. In DNA form, the CDR3 reads TGCGCCAGCAGCCAAGACCAATTGCAGCCCCAGCATTTT. This codes for CASSQDQLQPQHF.

There are a few counts of this clone. The chain employs TRBV28 and TRBJ2-2, with D perhaps TRBD2 (5 bases). The CDR3 totals 13 residues. V lost 2 bases and J lost 5, with 6 bases in between. Germline CDR1 MDHEN, CDR2 SYDVKM. CDR3 region: CASSLPGTGELFF. CDR3 in DNA: TGTGCCAGCAGTTTACCGGGGACCGGGGAGCTGTTTTTT.

The rearrangement joins TRBV5-1 to TRBJ1-1; TRBD1 matches 9 bases. V lost 7 bases and J lost 3; bases outside the gene matches: 7. Germline V gene lookup returns CDR1 SGHRS and CDR2 YFSETQ. The CDR3 length is 14 residues. Here the CDR3 DNA reads TGCGCCAGCGGCATGGGACAGGGTTACACTGAAGCTTTCTTT. It translates to CASGMGQGYTEAFF.

CDR3 loop: CASSLSSGGVTEAFF. In DNA form, the CDR3 reads TGCGCCAGCAGCCTATCTTCCGGGGGTGTCACTGAAGCTTTCTTT. The V call is TRBV4-3, the J call TRBJ1-1; maybe TRBD1 (5 bases). CDR1 LGHNA and CDR2 YSLEER come from the germline V gene. The CDR3 runs 15 residues. With 4 bases removed from V and 4 bases from J, the gap between germline ends came to 16 bases.

The chain recombines TRBV27 with TRBJ2-3, with D unclear. This CDR3 is built from 14 residues. V lost 0 bases to trimming and J lost 6 bases, with 10 bases between them. Germline V CDR1 and CDR2: MNHEY, SMNVEV (reference sequence). The CDR3 DNA follows: TGTGCCAGCAGTTTATCTCGCGGTGAGGATACGCAGTATTTT. It translates to CASSLSRGEDTQYF.

The J gene is TRBJ2-2, the V gene TRBV7-2, with D possibly TRBD1 on 5 matching bases. Germline-derived CDR1 and CDR2 are SGHTA and FQGNSA. Between the trimmed V and J ends, which lost 1 base and 3 bases, there was a span of 12 bases. The CDR3 covers 16 residues. CDR3: CASSLERAGYTGELFF. Here the CDR3 DNA reads TGTGCCAGCAGCTTAGAAAGGGCAGGGTACACCGGGGAGCTGTTTTTT. Full variable domain (missing parts from reference TRBV7-2 and TRBJ2-2): GAGVSQSPSNKVTEKGKDVELRCDPISGHTALYWYRQSLGQGLEFLIYFQGNSAPDKSGLPSDRFSAERTGGSVSTLTIQRTQQEDSAVYLCASSLERAGYTGELFFGEGSRLTVL.

The chain combines TRBV7-2 with TRBJ1-5, with a tentative D call TRBD1 (6 bases). Trimming removed 7 bases from V and 4 bases from J, with 14 bases in between. The CDR3 extends over 14 amino acids. In germline, CDR1 is SGHTA, CDR2 FQGNSA. The CDR3 sequence: CASTWGQGNQPQHF. CDR3 DNA: TGTGCCAGCACCTGGGGGCAGGGAAATCAGCCCCAGCATTTT. Drawing the rest from reference TRBV7-2 and TRBJ1-5, the complete variable domain is GAGVSQSPSNKVTEKGKDVELRCDPISGHTALYWYRQSLGQGLEFLIYFQGNSAPDKSGLPSDRFSAERTGGSVSTLTIQRTQQEDSAVYLCASTWGQGNQPQHFGDGTRLSIL.

The J gene is TRBJ2-7, the V gene TRBV19, with D possibly TRBD1 on 5 matching bases. Trimming removed 3 bases from V and 4 bases from J, with 16 bases in between. The CDR3 consists of 15 residues. The germline V gene encodes CDR1 LNHDA and CDR2 SQIVND (reference sequence). CDR3 DNA sequence: TGTGCCAGTAGTATTGGGGCCTCACGGCGTTACGAGCAGTACTTC. As protein: CASSIGASRRYEQYF.

The chain carries TRBV6-2 or TRBV6-3 and TRBJ2-2, with 7 bases that match TRBD2. This CDR3 is built from 16 residues. Germline CDR1 is MNHEY and CDR2 is SVGEGT. Trimming at V came to 2 bases and at J to 0 bases, leaving 3 bases not matched to a gene. CDR3 sequence reads: CASSYVLAANTGELFF. The CDR3 coding sequence is TGTGCCAGCAGTTACGTCCTAGCGGCGAACACCGGGGAGCTGTTTTTT.

The V gene is TRBV14, the J gene TRBJ2-4, with 11 positions matching TRBD1. The V gene end was trimmed by 4 bases and the J gene end by 0 bases; junction bases not matched to a gene: 2. CDR1 SGHDN and CDR2 FVKESK come from the germline V gene. The CDR3 sequence is 16 residues long. CDR3 residues: CASSPDRGLAKNIQYF. The CDR3 region has the DNA TGTGCCAGCAGCCCGGACAGGGGGCTAGCCAAAAACATTCAGTACTTC. Looking up the rest from reference TRBV14 and TRBJ2-4 gives the full variable domain: EAGVTQFPSHSVIEKGQTVTLRCDPISGHDNLYWYRRVMGKEIKFLLHFVKESKQDESGMPNNRFLAERTGGTYSTLKVQPAELEDSGVYFCASSPDRGLAKNIQYFGAGTRLSVL.

This chain uses TRBV19 with TRBJ1-1, with 8 bases that match TRBD1. V trimming: 3 bases; J trimming: 2 bases; junction bases outside the gene matches: 5. The CDR3 loop spans 15 amino acids. Germline CDR1 reads LNHDA; CDR2 reads SQIVND (reference sequence). CDR3 sequence (DNA): TGTGCCAGTAGTATTAACAGGGGGTTAAACACTGAAGCTTTCTTT. This codes for CASSINRGLNTEAFF.

V gene TRBV6-6 combines with J gene TRBJ2-1; tentatively, D is TRBD2 (5 bases). Per the germline V gene, CDR1 is MNHNY and CDR2 is SVGAGI (reference sequence). Trimming removed 9 bases at V and 0 bases at J, with 12 bases between. The CDR3 is 14 amino acids. The CDR3 reads CASSALSSYNEQFF. In nucleotides, the CDR3 is TGTGCCAGTAGCGCCTTGAGCTCCTACAATGAGCAGTTCTTC.

CDR3 DNA sequence: TGTGCCAGCAGCTTTGAGAGAGTCTACGAGCAGTACTTC. Translating gives CASSFERVYEQYF. The chain recombines TRBV11-2 with TRBJ2-7, with no clear D. Between the trimmed V and J ends, which lost 3 bases and 3 bases, there was a span of 9 bases. Germline-derived CDR1 and CDR2 are SGHAT and FQNNGV. The CDR3 contains 13 residues.

The gene calls are TRBV6-5 and TRBJ2-7; 9 positions agree with TRBD2. The CDR3 is made up of 14 amino acids. Per the germline V gene, CDR1 is MNHEY and CDR2 is SVGAGI. Trimming cost V 5 bases and J 2 bases; bases outside gene matches: 4. CDR3 nucleotides: TGTGCCAGCAGTCTTAGGACTAGCGCCTACGAGCAGTACTTC. It encodes CASSLRTSAYEQYF.

This clone turned up a few times. The gene calls are TRBV5-1 and TRBJ1-4, with 7 positions matching TRBD1. V gave up 4 bases and J gave up 5 bases; unmatched junction bases: 8. CDR3 length: 15 amino acids. Per germline, CDR1 SGHRS and CDR2 YFSETQ. The chain's CDR3 is CASSDRQGRNEKLFF. CDR3 sequence (DNA): TGCGCCAGCAGCGACAGACAGGGTAGGAATGAAAAACTGTTTTTT.

V is TRBV18 and J is TRBJ1-2, with D uncertain. Per the germline V gene, CDR1 is KGHSH and CDR2 is LQKENI. CDR3 length: 14 amino acids. Trimming stripped 2 bases from V and 4 bases from J, with 11 bases between. The CDR3 reads CASSPADNSYGYTF. The CDR3 bases are TGTGCCAGCTCACCAGCCGACAATTCCTATGGCTACACCTTC.